The sequence of this T cell receptor beta chain was determined in a study of shared clonotypes between healthy human individuals. Notes on the study in general: The low donor count limited represented genetic and exposure-history diversity.

Positively selected for CCR7, the CD45RO-negative cells used as naive CD8 cells excluded terminally differentiated effector memory CD45RA+ cells. On this clone itself: The antigen is not known.

Libraries were prepared by immunoSEQ multiplex PCR; TCRdb keeps only in-frame clonotypes and omits some of them. The sample records about 2 million clones, 85% to 95% being singletons. The source of this sequence is a man younger than 30 in good health. Material: naive CD8+ T cells sorted from blood.

CDR3: CASSSLEIARDPGELFF. The CDR3 DNA follows: TGTGCCAGCAGCTCACTGGAGATCGCTCGGGACCCCGGGGAGCTGTTTTTT. The chain recombines TRBV13 with TRBJ2-2; the D call may be TRBD1 or TRBD2 (5 bases each). V lost 4 bases and J 6 bases, leaving 21 bases between the germline ends. The CDR3 length is 17 residues. CDR1 and CDR2 (germline): PRHDT, FYEKMQ (reference sequence).